This T cell receptor beta chain comes out of a study of beta chain features in type 1 diabetes. The study reverse transcribed the entire isolated RNA, so it sequenced expressed TCRB transcripts. Some clones are missing from TCRdb's copy, which holds only in-frame ones; the method was immunoSEQ multiplex PCR. This sample carries 250,000 to 350,000 clones, roughly an eighth of them seen once, and the ten largest clones take under 0.02%. There are 13 residues in the CDR3. Per germline, CDR1 MDHEN and CDR2 SYDVKM. Trimming stripped 6 bases from V and 3 bases from J, with 9 bases between. As concerns this clone: Its cognate antigen is unknown.

The study, taken as a whole, reports: Among all four CD4+ subsets, Type 1 diabetes patients had TCRB CDR3s that were moderately but significantly shorter.

This clonotype originated in a young man with type 1 diabetes. Sequences were obtained from naive CD4+ T cells from blood. The rearrangement uses TRBV28 and TRBJ2-1; tentative D call: TRBD2 (6 bases). CDR3: CASSPAGYNEQFF. For the CDR3, the DNA is TGTGCCAGCAGCCCAGCGGGCTACAATGAGCAGTTCTTC. Complete variable domain (other parts from reference TRBV28 and TRBJ2-1): DVKVTQSSRYLVKRTGEKVFLECVQDMDHENMFWYRQDPGLGLRLIYFSYDVKMKEKGDIPEGYSVSREKKERFSLILESASTNQTSMYLCASSPAGYNEQFFGPGTRLTVL.